This TCR beta chain was sequenced in a study of blood T cells in healthy people across ages. The donors, all healthy, were Caucasians living in Russia, aged roughly 6 to 90. There are 16 residues in the CDR3. J lost 2 bases, V lost 0 bases, and 7 bases had no gene match. CDR1 is DFQATT, CDR2 SNEGSKA, per germline (reference sequence). With a J-beta primer mix and a sample-barcoded 5' primer, a second PCR ran about 7 to 12 cycles. TCRdb passed the 5' RACE reads through MiXCR, listing each CDR3 protein once. Here the sample spans 920,000 or so distinct CDR3 sequences, under 45% being singletons. The sequenced sample was blood. This chain joins TRBV20-1 and TRBJ2-5; 9 bases map to TRBD2. This receptor was taken from a woman between 55 and 75 years old in good health. For the CDR3, the DNA is TGCAGTGCTAGAGATGCCCTAGCGGGACTTCAAGAGACCCAGTACTTC. Protein product: CSARDALAGLQETQYF.